The 6 T cell receptor beta chains given below trace back to one sample, sequenced in a study of blood T cell repertoires in COVID-19. Sequenced by immunoSEQ multiplex PCR; TCRdb stores in-frame clones only, minus some. The data contain some 150,000 clones, about four fifths of them singletons. The specimen was peripheral blood. The receptors derive from a human donor with acute or convalescent COVID-19. The donor label of this sample is uncertain.

The chain joins TRBV20-1 to TRBJ2-1; D is perhaps TRBD2 (6 bases). Trimming cost V 3 bases and J 1 base, with 13 bases left between them. The length of the CDR3 is 15 residues. Per germline, CDR1 DFQATT and CDR2 SNEGSKA (reference sequence). CDR3: CSASTAGFSYNEQFF. The CDR3 DNA reads TGCAGTGCTAGTACGGCGGGGTTTTCCTACAATGAGCAGTTCTTC.

The chain has TRBV30 and TRBJ2-6; 7 bases fit TRBD1. The CDR3 contains 13 residues. V lost 2 bases, J lost 11 bases, and 6 bases stayed unmatched. CDR1 is GTSNPN, CDR2 SVGIG, per germline (reference sequence). Here the CDR3 reads CAWSRDRVDVLTF. DNA of the CDR3: TGTGCCTGGAGTCGCGACAGGGTGGACGTCCTGACTTTC.

The chain uses TRBV19 and TRBJ1-4, with 10 positions matching TRBD1. J lost 5 bases, V lost 7 bases, and 7 bases had no gene match. CDR3 length equals 15 residues. CDR1 and CDR2 (germline): LNHDA, SQIVND (reference sequence). CDR3 region: CASTPTGGINEKLFF. The DNA for the CDR3 is TGTGCCAGTACCCCGACAGGGGGCATAAATGAAAAACTGTTTTTT. Drawing the rest from reference TRBV19 and TRBJ1-4, the complete variable domain is DGGITQSPKYLFRKEGQNVTLSCEQNLNHDAMYWYRQDPGQGLRLIYYSQIVNDFQKGDIAEGYSVSREKKESFPLTVTSAQKNPTAFYLCASTPTGGINEKLFFGSGTQLSVL.

This chain uses TRBV5-8 with TRBJ1-1, with unresolved D. V dropped 0 bases and J dropped 1 base, with 7 bases sitting between them. The CDR3 spans 14 residues. Germline values: CDR1 SGHTS, CDR2 YDEGEE. CDR3 amino acids: CASSLGHSNTEAFF. The CDR3 DNA reads TGTGCCAGCAGCTTGGGACACTCGAACACTGAAGCTTTCTTT.

V usage is TRBV11-2 and J usage is TRBJ2-7; 13 nucleotides align to TRBD2. The CDR3 is made up of 15 amino acids. Trimming removed 5 bases from V and 7 bases from J; junction bases left unmatched: 8. Germline V gene data show CDR1 as SGHAT and CDR2 as FQNNGV. The CDR3 DNA sequence: TGTGCCAGCAGCGCGAGACTAGCGGGAGGTATAGAGCAGTACTTC. This encodes CASSARLAGGIEQYF.

This chain connects TRBV5-4 to TRBJ2-3; TRBD1 matches 10 bases. There are 15 residues in the CDR3. Per germline, CDR1 SGHNT and CDR2 YYREEE (reference sequence). J lost 1 base, V lost 5 bases, and 4 bases had no gene match. In DNA form, the CDR3 reads TGTGCCAGCAGTGCCGGGACAGGGGGCACAGATACGCAGTATTTT. Residues: CASSAGTGGTDTQYF. Using reference TRBV5-4 and TRBJ2-3 for the parts outside the CDR3, the full variable domain is ETGVTQSPTHLIKTRGQQVTLRCSSQSGHNTVSWYQQALGQGPQFIFQYYREEENGRGNFPPRFSGLQFPNYSSELNVNALELDDSALYLCASSAGTGGTDTQYFGPGTRLTVL.